These T cell receptor beta chains were read from a single sample in a study of radiotherapy plus CTLA-4 blockade in lung cancer. Only in-frame clones appear in the TCRdb table, and some are missing; sequencing was by immunoSEQ multiplex PCR. The profile covers tens of thousands of clones, with 79% appearing a single time and around 15% taken by the ten largest. Sample: peripheral blood, taken from a patient treated with radiotherapy plus ipilimumab. The receptors stem from a human donor with non-small cell lung cancer that progressed on radiotherapy plus ipilimumab. CDR3s include the opening cysteine and the closing phenylalanine or tryptophan. The order of the fields is clone size, D gene, J gene, CDR3 length, V gene, CDR3 protein, CDR3 DNA. A D gene is named only where the DNA matches it firmly. Only some rows state a clone size, as once, few, many or a class for expanded clones.

>NA|TRBD2|TRBJ2-1|12|TRBV25-1
CASSAAGGQQFF
TGTGCCAGCAGTGCCGCGGGGGGGCAGCAGTTCTTC
>once|TRBD1|TRBJ1-1|17|TRBV7-8
CASSYPLGQGLVTEAFF
TGTGCCAGCAGCTACCCCTTGGGACAGGGGTTGGTGACTGAAGCTTTCTTT
>NA|TRBD1|TRBJ1-2|15|TRBV28
CASSSAGDSRNGYTF
TGTGCCAGCAGTTCCGCGGGGGACAGTAGGAATGGCTACACCTTC
>NA|NA|TRBJ2-3|16|TRBV4-3
CASSQDWGVGTDTQYF
TGCGCCAGCAGCCAAGATTGGGGCGTAGGCACAGATACGCAGTATTTT
>NA|NA|TRBJ2-5|12|TRBV7-9
CASEGSQETQYF
TGTGCCAGCGAAGGGTCCCAAGAGACCCAGTACTTC
>NA|TRBD1|TRBJ1-2|14|TRBV27
CASRLLEGAGGYTF
TGTGCCAGCCGACTCCTAGAGGGGGCTGGTGGCTACACCTTC
>NA|TRBD1|TRBJ2-7|14|TRBV18
CASSPGTGTYEQYF
TGTGCCAGCTCACCAGGGACAGGGACCTACGAGCAGTACTTC
>NA|NA|TRBJ1-6|15|TRBV30
CAWSVVGSYNSPLHF
TGTGCCTGGAGTGTAGTAGGCTCCTATAATTCACCCCTCCACTTT
>NA|NA|TRBJ2-1|15|TRBV11-3
CASSAGQGSYNEQFF
TGTGCCAGCAGCGCCGGGCAGGGATCCTACAATGAGCAGTTCTTC
>NA|TRBD1|TRBJ1-4|15|TRBV6-1
CASSVNRGRSEKLFF
TGTGCCAGCAGTGTTAACAGGGGGCGATCGGAAAAACTGTTTTTT
>NA|TRBD2|TRBJ2-1|19|TRBV11-3
CASSLGRKLAGKSYNEQFF
TGTGCCAGCAGCTTAGGGCGCAAACTAGCGGGCAAATCCTACAATGAGCAGTTCTTC
>NA|TRBD2|TRBJ2-7|17|TRBV15
CATSRDYGGDLSYEQYF
TGTGCCACCAGCAGAGATTATGGGGGGGACCTCTCCTACGAGCAGTACTTC
>NA|NA|TRBJ1-1|12|TRBV28
CASSPGGEVAFF
TGTGCCAGCAGCCCGGGGGGAGAAGTAGCTTTCTTT
>NA|TRBD2|TRBJ2-3|16|TRBV28
CASRIAGDDSADTQYF
TGTGCCAGCAGGATAGCGGGAGACGATAGCGCAGATACGCAGTATTTT
>NA|TRBD2|TRBJ2-1|15|TRBV11-3
CASSLESGRWNEQFF
TGTGCCAGCAGCTTAGAGAGCGGGAGGTGGAATGAGCAGTTCTTC
>NA|NA|TRBJ2-1|15|TRBV18
CASSPGPNVDNEQFF
TGTGCCAGCTCACCAGGCCCCAATGTGGACAATGAGCAGTTCTTC
>NA|NA|TRBJ1-5|15|TRBV7-8
CASSFQERVGQPQHF
TGTGCCAGCAGCTTCCAAGAGAGGGTAGGGCAGCCCCAGCATTTT
>NA|NA|TRBJ2-3|15|TRBV6-1
CASSDRGIGTDTQYF
TGTGCCAGCAGTGACAGGGGTATAGGGACAGATACGCAGTATTTT
>NA|NA|TRBJ1-3|16|TRBV5-6
CASSPAGGLVGNTIYF
TGTGCCAGCAGCCCGGCGGGAGGATTGGTTGGAAACACCATATATTTT
>few|TRBD1|TRBJ1-5|14|TRBV19
CASSIGQGGQPQHF
TGTGCCAGTAGTATCGGACAGGGGGGTCAGCCCCAGCATTTT
>NA|NA|TRBJ1-5|14|TRBV28
CASSYLQGNGAQHF
TGTGCCAGCAGTTATTTGCAGGGTAATGGGGCCCAGCATTTT
>once|NA|TRBJ1-1|13|TRBV7-6
CASSEMENTEAFF
TGTGCCAGCAGCGAGATGGAGAACACTGAAGCTTTCTTT
>once|NA|TRBJ2-7|14|TRBV5-1
CANGTRERLYEQYF
TGCGCCAACGGCACCCGGGAGCGCCTTTACGAGCAGTACTTC
>few|TRBD1|TRBJ1-2|15|TRBV7-9
CASSPGDRTIQATGF
TGTGCCAGCAGCCCCGGGGACAGGACGATCCAGGCTACAGGCTTC
>NA|NA|TRBJ2-3|11|TRBV19
CASSILDTQYF
TGTGCCAGTAGTATCCTCGATACGCAGTATTTT
>NA|TRBD1|TRBJ1-2|15|TRBV18
CASSPWDRWGYGYTF
TGTGCCAGCTCACCGTGGGACAGATGGGGGTATGGCTACACCTTC
>NA|NA|TRBJ1-2|15|TRBV4-1
CASSLQWTSARGYTF
TGCGCCAGCAGCCTTCAATGGACGTCGGCTAGGGGCTACACCTTC
>NA|NA|TRBJ2-1|16|TRBV28
CASSLWAESSYNEQFF
TGTGCCAGCAGTTTATGGGCGGAAAGCTCCTACAATGAGCAGTTCTTC
>NA|NA|TRBJ1-2|12|TRBV27
CASSSPSHGYTF
TGTGCCAGCAGTTCCCCATCTCATGGCTACACCTTC
>NA|NA|TRBJ1-5|16|TRBV28
CASSSPQLRGNQPQHF
TGTGCCAGCAGTTCCCCCCAGCTTCGTGGCAATCAGCCCCAGCATTTT
>NA|NA|TRBJ1-4|15|TRBV11-2
CASSSPTGTNEKLFF
TGTGCCAGCAGCTCCCCTACAGGGACTAATGAAAAACTGTTTTTT
>once|NA|TRBJ1-5|19|TRBV2
CASSASRTAELGSNQPQHF
TGTGCCAGCAGTGCTTCGAGGACAGCGGAATTAGGGAGCAATCAGCCCCAGCATTTT
>few|NA|TRBJ2-1|15|TRBV9
CASSVDVAAYNEQFF
TGTGCCAGCAGCGTGGATGTAGCGGCCTACAATGAGCAGTTCTTC
>NA|NA|TRBJ2-6|17|TRBV4-3
CASSQATGPGGANVLTF
TGCGCCAGCAGCCAAGCAACAGGCCCAGGTGGGGCCAACGTCCTGACTTTC
>NA|NA|TRBJ1-4|12|TRBV30
CAWSWVDWKLFF
TGTGCCTGGAGTTGGGTGGACTGGAAACTGTTTTTT
>NA|NA|TRBJ1-6|15|TRBV4-3
CASSQDRLFNSPLHF
TGCGCCAGCAGCCAAGACAGGCTGTTCAATTCACCCCTCCACTTT
>NA|NA|TRBJ1-2|14|TRBV15
CATSRVGDRYGYTF
TGTGCCACCAGCAGAGTAGGGGACCGATATGGCTACACCTTC
>NA|NA|TRBJ2-1|14|TRBV6-5
CASSRWDDPNEQFF
TGTGCCAGCAGTCGCTGGGACGACCCTAATGAGCAGTTCTTC
>NA|NA|TRBJ1-1|13|TRBV19
CASSIDGNTEAFF
TGTGCCAGTAGTATAGACGGTAACACTGAAGCTTTCTTT
>NA|TRBD1|TRBJ2-5|12|TRBV10-3
CATRGGPETQYF
TGTGCCACCCGAGGGGGCCCAGAGACCCAGTACTTC
>NA|NA|TRBJ2-3|12|TRBV5-1
CASSQDTDTQYF
TGCGCCAGCAGCCAGGACACAGATACGCAGTATTTT
>NA|NA|TRBJ2-1|16|TRBV5-6
CASSLGGSGPDHEQFF
TGTGCCAGCAGCTTGGGGGGGTCAGGACCGGACCATGAGCAGTTCTTC
>NA|NA|TRBJ1-5|15|TRBV19
CASSLGLKSNQPQHF
TGTGCCAGTAGTCTGGGTTTGAAATCCAATCAGCCCCAGCATTTT
>NA|NA|TRBJ2-2|13|TRBV27
CASSLGGLGELFF
TGTGCCAGCAGTTTAGGCGGACTCGGGGAGCTGTTTTTT
>NA|NA|TRBJ2-2|15|TRBV9
CASSPRDGNTGELFF
TGTGCCAGCAGCCCTAGGGACGGGAACACCGGGGAGCTGTTTTTT
>NA|TRBD2|TRBJ2-7|15|TRBV5-1
CASSLNLGGAYEQYF
TGCGCCAGCAGCTTGAATCTGGGAGGGGCCTACGAGCAGTACTTC
>NA|NA|TRBJ2-3|13|TRBV6-6
CASSYSRADTQYF
TGTGCCAGCAGTTACTCGAGAGCAGATACGCAGTATTTT
>NA|TRBD2|TRBJ2-5|16|TRBV2
CATGTLGGRARETQYF
TGTGCCACCGGCACCTTGGGCGGGAGGGCCAGGGAGACCCAGTACTTC
>NA|NA|TRBJ2-2|16|TRBV6-6
CASSPGSSANTGELFF
TGTGCCAGCAGCCCAGGGTCATCTGCGAACACCGGGGAGCTGTTTTTT
>NA|NA|TRBJ1-4|14|TRBV9
CASSGRESVEKLFF
TGTGCCAGCAGCGGACGGGAATCCGTCGAAAAACTGTTTTTT
>NA|NA|TRBJ2-1|15|TRBV7-3
CASSLSGATYNEQFF
TGTGCCAGCAGCTTAAGCGGGGCAACTTACAATGAGCAGTTCTTC
>few|NA|TRBJ2-7|10|TRBV28
CASSDYEQYF
TGTGCCAGCAGTGACTACGAGCAGTACTTC
>once|NA|TRBJ1-6|16|TRBV4-1
CASSQGGAPYNSPLHF
TGCGCCAGCAGCCAAGGTGGGGCCCCCTATAATTCACCCCTCCACTTT
>NA|NA|TRBJ2-2|15|TRBV19
CASSIPTANTGELFF
TGTGCCAGTAGTATCCCCACCGCGAACACCGGGGAGCTGTTTTTT
>NA|NA|TRBJ2-7|14|TRBV14
CASSQLRGEYEQYF
TGTGCCAGCAGCCAATTGAGAGGAGAGTACGAGCAGTACTTC
>once|NA|TRBJ2-2|15|TRBV6-1
CASSAQGGDAGELFF
TGTGCCAGCAGTGCCCAAGGAGGGGACGCCGGGGAGCTGTTTTTT
>NA|NA|TRBJ2-1|17|TRBV5-6
CASSQDIGANRNNEQFF
TGTGCCAGCAGCCAAGACATCGGGGCAAACAGAAACAATGAGCAGTTCTTC
>NA|NA|TRBJ2-2|14|TRBV7-2
CASSLGTFTGELFF
TGTGCCAGCAGCCTCGGGACCTTCACCGGGGAGCTGTTTTTT